One sample yielded the 4 T cell receptor beta chains listed below, sequenced in a study of technical replicates of blood from a few donors. The repertoire was sequenced with immunoSEQ multiplex PCR; TCRdb's copy has only in-frame clones and lacks some. The table shows roughly 69,000 clones, with around nine tenths occurring only once. The specimen sequenced was PBMCs. These receptors came from a human donor in good health. Some clones in this sample may be carry-over from other donors' samples.

This sequence joins TRBV7-8 and TRBJ2-7; 15 bases match TRBD2. CDR3 length: 17 amino acids. The germline CDR1 and CDR2 sequences are SGHVS and FQNEAQ. V was pared by 1 base and J by 4 bases, with 5 bases of the junction left unmatched. As DNA, the CDR3 is TGTGCCAGCAGCTTAGGGACTAGCGGGGGGGCCACGTACGAGCAGTACTTC. Amino acid sequence: CASSLGTSGGATYEQYF.

The V call is TRBV6-6, the J call TRBJ2-3; 8 bases fit TRBD1. Germline CDR1 reads MNHNY; CDR2 reads SVGAGI (reference sequence). V was clipped by 4 bases and J by 0 bases; unmatched bases: 6. This CDR3 comprises 16 residues. DNA of the CDR3: TGTGCCAGCAGTTTGAAAAGGACAGGGAGCACAGATACGCAGTATTTT. It is translated as CASSLKRTGSTDTQYF.

This chain links TRBV4-3 with TRBJ2-6; possibly TRBD2 for D (5 bases). Germline CDR1 LGHNA, CDR2 YSLEER. The V end lost 1 base, the J end lost 3 bases, and 7 bases lay between the germline ends. The CDR3 runs to 15 residues. For the CDR3, the DNA is TGCGCCAGCAGCCAAGCGGGGAGTGGGGCCAACGTCCTGACTTTC. Translating it yields CASSQAGSGANVLTF.

The chain combines TRBV5-8 with TRBJ2-1; weak D call: TRBD2 (5 bases). This CDR3 comprises 12 residues. Trimming took 6 bases from V and 10 from J, leaving 14 bases between them. The germline gives CDR1 SGHTS, CDR2 YDEGEE. The CDR3, as DNA: TGTGCCAGCAACGCGGGTGTCAAGGAGCAGTTCTTC. Its translation: CASNAGVKEQFF.